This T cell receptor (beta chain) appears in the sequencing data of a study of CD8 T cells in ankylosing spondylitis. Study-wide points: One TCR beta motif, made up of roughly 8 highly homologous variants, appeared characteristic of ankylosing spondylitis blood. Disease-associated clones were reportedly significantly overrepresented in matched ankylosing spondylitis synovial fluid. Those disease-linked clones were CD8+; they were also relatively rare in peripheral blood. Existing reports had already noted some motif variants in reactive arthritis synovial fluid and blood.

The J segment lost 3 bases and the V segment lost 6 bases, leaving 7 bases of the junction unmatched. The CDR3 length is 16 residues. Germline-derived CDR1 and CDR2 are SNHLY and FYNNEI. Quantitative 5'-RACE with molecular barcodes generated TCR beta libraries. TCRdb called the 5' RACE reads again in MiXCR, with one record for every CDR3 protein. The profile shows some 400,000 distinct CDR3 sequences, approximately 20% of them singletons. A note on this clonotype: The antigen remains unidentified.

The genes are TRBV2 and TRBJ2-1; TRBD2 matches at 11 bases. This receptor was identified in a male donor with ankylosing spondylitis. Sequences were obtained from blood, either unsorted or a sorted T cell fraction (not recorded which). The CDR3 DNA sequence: TGTGCCAGCAGACAGTTTCTAGCGGGAGGCTACAATGAGCAGTTCTTC. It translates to CASRQFLAGGYNEQFF. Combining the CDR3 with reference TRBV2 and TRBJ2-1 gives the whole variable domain EPEVTQTPSHQVTQMGQEVILRCVPISNHLYFYWYRQILGQKVEFLVSFYNNEISEKSEIFDDQFSVERPDGSNFTLKIRSTKLEDSAMYFCASRQFLAGGYNEQFFGPGTRLTVL.